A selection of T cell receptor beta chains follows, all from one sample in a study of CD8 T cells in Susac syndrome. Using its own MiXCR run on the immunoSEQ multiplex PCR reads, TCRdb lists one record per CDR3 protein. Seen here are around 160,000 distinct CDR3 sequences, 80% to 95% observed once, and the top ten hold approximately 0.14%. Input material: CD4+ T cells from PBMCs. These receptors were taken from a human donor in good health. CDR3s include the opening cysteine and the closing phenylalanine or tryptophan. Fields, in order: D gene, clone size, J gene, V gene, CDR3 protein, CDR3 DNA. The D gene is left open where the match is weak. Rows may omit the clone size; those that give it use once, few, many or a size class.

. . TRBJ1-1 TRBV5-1 CASSLGGRSNTEAFF TGCGCCAGCAGCTTGGGGGGCAGGAGTAACACTGAAGCTTTCTTT
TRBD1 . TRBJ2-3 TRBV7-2 CASSLGQGPDTQYF TGTGCCAGCAGCTTAGGACAGGGTCCAGATACGCAGTATTTT
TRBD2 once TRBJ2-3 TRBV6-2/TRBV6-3 CASIPGLAGDGDTQYF TGTGCCAGCATCCCGGGACTAGCGGGTGATGGAGATACGCAGTATTTT
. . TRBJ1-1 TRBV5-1 CASSVGAAMNTEAFF TGCGCCAGCAGCGTGGGGGCTGCCATGAACACTGAAGCTTTCTTT
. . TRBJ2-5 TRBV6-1 CASRTLFGTETQYF TGTGCCAGCAGAACACTTTTTGGGACCGAGACCCAGTACTTC
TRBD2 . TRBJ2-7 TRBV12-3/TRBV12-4 CASSFGGGVHEQYF TGTGCCAGCAGTTTTGGCGGGGGAGTCCACGAGCAGTACTTC
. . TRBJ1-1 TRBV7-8 CASSSRRGLGTEAFF TGTGCCAGCAGCTCCCGCCGGGGATTGGGCACTGAAGCTTTCTTT
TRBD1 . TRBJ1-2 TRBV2 CASGRDRAYGYTF TGTGCCAGCGGCCGGGACAGGGCATATGGCTACACCTTC
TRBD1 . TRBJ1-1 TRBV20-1 CSARDSSTGRPEAFF TGCAGTGCTAGAGATAGCTCGACAGGGAGGCCTGAAGCTTTCTTT
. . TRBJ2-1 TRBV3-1 CASSLFRGVAEQFF TGTGCCAGCAGCCTCTTCCGTGGGGTAGCTGAGCAGTTCTTC
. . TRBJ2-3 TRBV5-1 CASSLILGDTQYF TGCGCCAGCAGCTTGATCCTCGGAGATACGCAGTATTTT
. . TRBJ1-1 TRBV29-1 CSVGQMNTEAFF TGCAGCGTAGGACAAATGAACACTGAAGCTTTCTTT
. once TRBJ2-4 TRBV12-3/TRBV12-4 CASSLRFGIQYF TGTGCCAGCAGCCTCCGGTTCGGTATTCAGTACTTC
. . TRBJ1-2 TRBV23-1 CASSQTYGYTF TGCGCCAGCAGTCAAACCTATGGCTACACCTTC
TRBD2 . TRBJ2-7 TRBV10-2 CASGGEGTSTYEQYF TGCGCCAGCGGGGGGGAGGGGACTTCGACCTACGAGCAGTACTTC
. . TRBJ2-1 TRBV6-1 CASRAGTLYNEQFF TGTGCCAGCAGGGCCGGGACACTGTACAATGAGCAGTTCTTC
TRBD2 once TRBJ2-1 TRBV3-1 CASSQATSGLYYNEQFF TGTGCCAGCAGCCAGGCCACTAGCGGACTCTACTACAATGAGCAGTTCTTC
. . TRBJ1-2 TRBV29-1 CSGRDNLNYGYTF TGCAGCGGGCGGGACAACCTTAACTATGGCTACACCTTC
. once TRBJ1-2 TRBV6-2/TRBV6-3 CASSPLFRGANGYTF TGTGCCAGCAGTCCCCTCTTTCGGGGCGCCAATGGCTACACCTTC
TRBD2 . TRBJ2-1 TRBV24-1 CATSDATSGLYNEQFF TGTGCCACCAGTGATGCGACTAGCGGTCTCTACAATGAGCAGTTCTTC
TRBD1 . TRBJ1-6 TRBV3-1 CASSPDRARPLHF TGTGCCAGCAGCCCGGACAGGGCGCGGCCCCTCCACTTT
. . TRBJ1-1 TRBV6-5 CASSYSRRTMNTEAFF TGTGCCAGCAGTTACTCGCGACGGACCATGAACACTGAAGCTTTCTTT
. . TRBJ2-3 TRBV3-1 CASSQGWAGDTQYF TGTGCCAGCAGCCAAGGATGGGCTGGGGATACGCAGTATTTT
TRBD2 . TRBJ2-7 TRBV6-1 CASRRTSGVPSYEQYF TGTGCCAGCAGACGTACTAGCGGGGTGCCCTCCTACGAGCAGTACTTC
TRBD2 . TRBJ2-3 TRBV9 CASSVGSSGGTDTQYF TGTGCCAGCAGCGTAGGGTCTAGCGGGGGCACAGATACGCAGTATTTT
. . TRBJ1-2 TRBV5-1 CASSSTRGRTDYGYTF TGCGCCAGCAGCTCCACCCGGGGGAGGACGGACTATGGCTACACCTTC